This T cell receptor beta chain was recorded in a study of T cell responses to AZD1222 COVID-19 vaccine. The CDR3 is made up of 14 amino acids. Germline V gene lookup returns CDR1 SQVTM and CDR2 ANQGSEA. The V and J ends lost 4 bases and 1 base, in that order; junction bases with no gene match: 4. Assay used: immunoSEQ multiplex PCR; TCRdb lists only in-frame clones, some missing. The sample has under 150,000 clones; roughly 90% are singletons. This clone was seen a single time. This TCR was sampled from an adult in good health. The chain employs TRBV29-1 and TRBJ1-3, with 7 bases fitting TRBD1. Source: peripheral blood, taken on day 0 of AZD1222 vaccination. The CDR3, as DNA: TGCAGCGTTGTGGGGGACAGTTCTGGAAACACCATATATTTT. This translates into CSVVGDSSGNTIYF.